The 10 T cell receptor beta chains listed next were all sequenced from one sample in a study of T cell repertoires in cytomegalovirus infection. No antigen is known for these receptors. TCRdb re-derived calls from the reads in MiXCR, one entry per CDR3 protein. The table shows a few hundred thousand distinct CDR3 sequences, with about 39% occurring only once. The source was cultured PBMCs, collected from culture after CMV antigen stimulation. All receptors derive from a human donor in good health (CMV status not recorded). Some clones in this sample may be carry-over from other donors' samples.

There are a few counts of this clonotype. V and J are TRBV18 and TRBJ1-4; D might be TRBD1 (6 bases). The V gene's germline CDR1 is KGHSH and CDR2 LQKENI. This CDR3 comprises 18 residues. V was shortened by 2 bases and J by 5 bases, with 21 bases between the two germline ends. The CDR3 nucleotides read TGTGCCAGCTCACCATATACGTCCGTCGGGGGCTCCAATGAAAAACTGTTTTTT. Residues: CASSPYTSVGGSNEKLFF.

The rearrangement uses TRBV28 and TRBJ2-7; 8 bases are a match to TRBD1. This CDR3 has 14 residues. The V segment lost 6 bases and the J segment 3 bases; nucleotides outside the gene matches: 7. CDR1 is MDHEN and CDR2 is SYDVKM in the germline V gene. The chain's CDR3 is CASRRTGNYYEQYF. In nucleotides, the CDR3 is TGTGCCAGCAGGCGGACAGGGAATTACTACGAGCAGTACTTC.

In its sample, this clonotype was seen a few times. CDR3 coding DNA: TGTGCCAGCACCCCTTCAAATGCCGGGAGTCGGCCAGATACGCAGTATTTT. Amino acid sequence: CASTPSNAGSRPDTQYF. V is TRBV7-8 and J is TRBJ2-3; TRBD2 might be the D (6 bases). The CDR3 totals 17 residues. V was clipped by 7 bases and J by 4 bases, with 24 bases between them. Looked up from germline, CDR1 is SGHVS and CDR2 is FQNEAQ. Supplemented by reference TRBV7-8 and TRBJ2-3, the full variable domain reads GAGVSQSPRYKVAKRGQDVALRCDPISGHVSLFWYQQALGQGPEFLTYFQNEAQLDKSGLPSDRFFAERPEGSVSTLKIQRTQQEDSAVYLCASTPSNAGSRPDTQYFGPGTRLTVL.

The genes are TRBV12-3 or TRBV12-4 and TRBJ1-6; 10 nucleotides match TRBD1. The V gene end was trimmed by 6 bases and the J gene end by 9 bases; junction bases not matched to a gene: 5. The CDR3 is 14 amino acids. The CDR3 spells CASRLTGGGSPLHF. For the CDR3, the DNA is TGTGCCAGCAGATTGACAGGGGGCGGTTCACCCCTCCACTTT.

Worth noting for this clonotype: Compared with germline, one end of the junction differs, possibly owing to a read error. CDR3 sequence: CASSSRHGGLREQYF. The CDR3 coding sequence is TGTGCCAGCAGCTCAAGACACGGGGGCCTACGGGAGCAGTACTTC. This rearrangement joins TRBV5-3 to TRBJ2-7; D tentatively fits TRBD1 or TRBD2 (6 bases each). TRBV5-3 is marked as an open reading frame, function uncertain. There are 15 residues in the CDR3.

V usage is TRBV4-1 and J usage is TRBJ2-3, with 11 bases identical to TRBD2. The CDR3 runs 19 residues. Germline V gene sequence: CDR1 MGHRA, CDR2 YSYEKL. With V trimmed by 1 base and J by 5 bases, 14 bases remained unmatched. The CDR3 loop reads CASSQGLIAGGPIRDTQYF. DNA of the CDR3: TGCGCCAGCAGCCAAGGGTTGATAGCGGGAGGGCCGATCAGAGATACGCAGTATTTT.

This clonotype was seen only a few times. The rearrangement links TRBV7-9 to TRBJ2-1, with 10 bases fitting TRBD2. The junction had 17 bases not matched to a gene; V was cut back by 6 bases and J by 6 bases. Germline CDR1 is SEHNR and CDR2 is FQNEAQ (reference sequence). The CDR3 loop spans 18 amino acids. The CDR3 region has the DNA TGTGCCAGCAGACCCGCGTTATCACTAGCGGGAAATTTCAATGAGCAGTTCTTC. Residues: CASRPALSLAGNFNEQFF.

This clonotype was counted ten times or more. The chain employs TRBV7-2 and TRBJ1-3, with TRBD1 as a possible D gene (6 bases). From germline, CDR1 is SGHTA and CDR2 FQGNSA. The CDR3 runs to 15 residues. Trimming took 5 bases from V and 0 from J, leaving 11 bases between them. This CDR3 reads CASSQQGTSGNTIYF. The DNA for the CDR3 is TGTGCCAGCAGCCAACAGGGAACCTCTGGAAACACCATATATTTT.

The chain uses TRBV20-1 and TRBJ1-1, with D maybe TRBD1 (6 bases). Germline-derived CDR1 and CDR2 are DFQATT and SNEGSKA (reference sequence). V lost 3 bases to trimming and J lost 4 bases, with 12 bases between them. This CDR3 comprises 13 residues. The CDR3 DNA follows: TGCAGTGCTAGTTCGGGGGCGGCCACTGAAGCTTTCTTT. Translating gives CSASSGAATEAFF.

This clonotype was observed a few times. The chain couples TRBV6-1 to TRBJ1-5, with 10 positions matching TRBD1. V was clipped by 6 bases and J by 6 bases; unmatched bases: 11. Germline V gene data show CDR1 as MNHNS and CDR2 as SASEGT. There are 16 residues in the CDR3. CDR3 nucleotide sequence: TGTGCCAGCAGAGCACCCATGACAGGGGGCTTTCAGCCCCAGCATTTT. Translated: CASRAPMTGGFQPQHF.